This TCR beta chain was identified in a study of shared clonotypes between healthy human individuals. Overall study context: Ranging from 18 to 49 in age, donors were a couple of women and a few men. Each donor's CD8 memory used one plate, CD8 naive two, each CD4 subset three.

The CDR3 contains 15 residues. Per the germline V gene, CDR1 is SGHAT and CDR2 is FQNNGV. Between the trimmed V and J ends, which lost 3 bases and 5 bases, there was a span of 16 bases. Tens of thousands of T cell genomes (roughly 0.2 ug DNA) went into each sorted-subset replicate. Assay: immunoSEQ multiplex PCR; the TCRdb copy retains only in-frame clones and omits some. Altogether 1.4 million to 1.5 million clones are present, approximately 97% being singletons, with the ten largest covering approximately 1.1%. Splitting the CD4+ cells yielded a CD45RA+ naive subset and a CD45RA-negative memory subset.

J is TRBJ2-5 and V is TRBV11-2, with D perhaps TRBD2 (6 bases). This clonotype was sampled from a man under 40 in good health. Sequencing was performed on naive CD4+ T cells sorted from blood. Subset given: CD45RA+ positively selected. The DNA for the CDR3 is TGTGCCAGCAGCTTCCGACTAGGTCTCTCGGAGACCCAGTACTTC. Its protein product is CASSFRLGLSETQYF. Using reference TRBV11-2 and TRBJ2-5 for the parts outside the CDR3, the full variable domain is EAGVAQSPRYKIIEKRQSVAFWCNPISGHATLYWYQQILGQGPKLLIQFQNNGVVDDSQLPKDRFSAERLKGVDSTLKIQPAKLEDSAVYLCASSFRLGLSETQYFGPGTRLLVL.